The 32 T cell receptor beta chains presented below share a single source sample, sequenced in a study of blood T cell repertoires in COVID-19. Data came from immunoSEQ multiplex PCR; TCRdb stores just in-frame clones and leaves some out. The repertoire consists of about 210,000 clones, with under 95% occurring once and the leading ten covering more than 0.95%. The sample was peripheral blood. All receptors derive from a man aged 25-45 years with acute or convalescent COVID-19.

The CDR3 region is CASSLIDRSSYNEQFF. CDR3 DNA: TGTGCCAGCAGCTTAATCGACAGAAGCTCCTACAATGAGCAGTTCTTC. The V call is TRBV5-5, the J call TRBJ2-1, with D possibly being TRBD1 (5 bases). Trimming cost V 2 bases and J 0 bases, with 12 bases left between them. CDR1 and CDR2 from the germline V gene are SGHKS and YYEKEE (reference sequence). The CDR3 has 16 amino acids.

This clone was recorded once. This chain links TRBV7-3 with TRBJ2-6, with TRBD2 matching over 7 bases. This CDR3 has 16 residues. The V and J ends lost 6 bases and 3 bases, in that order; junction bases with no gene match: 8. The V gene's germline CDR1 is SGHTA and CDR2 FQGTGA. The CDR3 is CASSSLGGLGANVLTF. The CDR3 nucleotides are TGTGCCAGCAGTTCCCTGGGAGGGCTTGGGGCCAACGTCCTGACTTTC.

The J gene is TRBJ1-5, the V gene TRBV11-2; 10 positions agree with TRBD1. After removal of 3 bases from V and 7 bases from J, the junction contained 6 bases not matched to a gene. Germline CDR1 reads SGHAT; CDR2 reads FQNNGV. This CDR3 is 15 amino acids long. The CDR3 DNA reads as TGTGCCAGCAGCTTTGACAGGGGGCAGGGGCAGCCCCAGCATTTT. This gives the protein CASSFDRGQGQPQHF.

The CDR3 DNA follows: TGTGCCAGTAGTTCGGAGGGGATCTACGAGCAGTACTTC. It is translated as CASSSEGIYEQYF. This chain connects TRBV19 to TRBJ2-7; tentatively, D is TRBD2 (6 bases). Deletions cut 5 bases from V and 3 bases from J, with 11 bases between. CDR1 is LNHDA, CDR2 SQIVND, per germline (reference sequence). The CDR3 is made up of 13 amino acids.

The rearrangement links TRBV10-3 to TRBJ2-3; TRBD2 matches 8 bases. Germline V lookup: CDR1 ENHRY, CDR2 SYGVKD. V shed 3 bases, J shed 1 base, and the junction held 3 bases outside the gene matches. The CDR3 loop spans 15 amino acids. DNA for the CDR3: TGTGCCATCAGTGATAGAGCGGGGGGCACAGATACGCAGTATTTT. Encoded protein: CAISDRAGGTDTQYF.

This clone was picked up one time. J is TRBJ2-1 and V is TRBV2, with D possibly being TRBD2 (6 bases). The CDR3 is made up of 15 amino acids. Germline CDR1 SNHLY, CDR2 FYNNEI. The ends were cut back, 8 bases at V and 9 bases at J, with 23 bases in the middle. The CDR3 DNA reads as TGTGCCAGCTCAAGGGAGGCAGGCCAGGTTGGTGAGCAGTTCTTC. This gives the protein CASSREAGQVGEQFF.

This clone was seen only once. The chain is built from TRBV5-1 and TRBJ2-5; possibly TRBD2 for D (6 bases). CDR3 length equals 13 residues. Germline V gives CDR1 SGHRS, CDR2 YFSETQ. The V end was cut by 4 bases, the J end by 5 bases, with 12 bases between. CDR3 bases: TGCGCCAGCAGCCAGCGGGTCCGGGAGACCCAGTACTTC. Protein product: CASSQRVRETQYF.

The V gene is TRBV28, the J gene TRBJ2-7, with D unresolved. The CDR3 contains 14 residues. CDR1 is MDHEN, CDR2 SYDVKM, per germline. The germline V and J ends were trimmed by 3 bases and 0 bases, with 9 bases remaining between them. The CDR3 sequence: CASSFGGYSYEQYF. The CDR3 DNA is TGTGCCAGCAGTTTTGGCGGTTACTCCTACGAGCAGTACTTC.

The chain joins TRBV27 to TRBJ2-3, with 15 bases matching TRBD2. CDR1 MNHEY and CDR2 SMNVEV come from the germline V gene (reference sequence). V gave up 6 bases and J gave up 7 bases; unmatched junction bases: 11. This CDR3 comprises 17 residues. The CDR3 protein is CASSLEGLAGGIHTQYF. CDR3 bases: TGTGCCAGCAGCCTCGAAGGACTAGCGGGGGGGATCCATACGCAGTATTTT.

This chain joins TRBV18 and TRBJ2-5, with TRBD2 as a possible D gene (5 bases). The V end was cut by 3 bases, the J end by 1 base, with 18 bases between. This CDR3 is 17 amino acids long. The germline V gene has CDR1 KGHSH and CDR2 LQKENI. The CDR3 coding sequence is TGTGCCAGCTCACCTTTGCCCCTCTCGGCGGGCCAAGAGACCCAGTACTTC. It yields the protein CASSPLPLSAGQETQYF.

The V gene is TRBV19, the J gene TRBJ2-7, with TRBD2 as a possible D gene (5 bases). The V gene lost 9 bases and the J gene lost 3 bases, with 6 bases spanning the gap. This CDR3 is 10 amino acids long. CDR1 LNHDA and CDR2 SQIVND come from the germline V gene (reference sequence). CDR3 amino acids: CASGDYEQYF. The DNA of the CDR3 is TGTGCCAGCGGGGACTACGAGCAGTACTTC. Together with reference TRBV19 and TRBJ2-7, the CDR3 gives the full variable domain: DGGITQSPKYLFRKEGQNVTLSCEQNLNHDAMYWYRQDPGQGLRLIYYSQIVNDFQKGDIAEGYSVSREKKESFPLTVTSAQKNPTAFYLCASGDYEQYFGPGTRLTVT.

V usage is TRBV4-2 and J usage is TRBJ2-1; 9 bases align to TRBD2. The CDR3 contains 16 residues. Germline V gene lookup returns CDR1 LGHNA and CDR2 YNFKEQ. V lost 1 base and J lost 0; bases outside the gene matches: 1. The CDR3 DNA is TGTGCCAGCAGCCAAGGACTAGCGGACTCCTACAATGAGCAGTTCTTC. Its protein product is CASSQGLADSYNEQFF.

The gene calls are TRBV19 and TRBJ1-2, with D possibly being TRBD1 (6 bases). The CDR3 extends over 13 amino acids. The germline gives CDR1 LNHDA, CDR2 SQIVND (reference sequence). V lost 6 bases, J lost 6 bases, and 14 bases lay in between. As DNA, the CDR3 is TGTGCCAGTAGGTGGGGGCCGGGCAATGGCTACACCTTC. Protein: CASRWGPGNGYTF.

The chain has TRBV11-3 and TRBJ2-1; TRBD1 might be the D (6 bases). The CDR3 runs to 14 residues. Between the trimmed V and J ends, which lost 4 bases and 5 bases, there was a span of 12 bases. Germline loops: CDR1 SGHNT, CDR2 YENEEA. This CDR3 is CASSSTTGDNEQFF. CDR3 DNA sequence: TGTGCCAGCAGCTCCACGACAGGAGACAATGAGCAGTTCTTC.

The CDR3 protein is CATSRVGVGTHNEKLFF. The DNA for the CDR3 is TGTGCCACCAGCAGAGTTGGTGTAGGGACTCATAATGAAAAACTGTTTTTT. The genes are TRBV15 and TRBJ1-4; perhaps TRBD1 as D (5 bases). This CDR3 spans 17 amino acids. The V gene lost 1 base and the J gene lost 4 bases, with 16 bases spanning the gap. Germline CDR1 LNHNV, CDR2 YYDKDF (reference sequence). The full variable domain, in which reference TRBV15 and TRBJ1-4 provide the parts outside the CDR3, is DAMVIQNPRYQVTQFGKPVTLSCSQTLNHNVMYWYQQKSSQAPKLLFHYYDKDFNNEADTPDNFQSRRPNTSFCFLDIRSPGLGDTAMYLCATSRVGVGTHNEKLFFGSGTQLSVL.

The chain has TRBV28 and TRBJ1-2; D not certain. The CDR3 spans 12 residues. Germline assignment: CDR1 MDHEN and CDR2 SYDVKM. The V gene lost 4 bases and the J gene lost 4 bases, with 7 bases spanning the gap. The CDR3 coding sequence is TGTGCCAGCAGTTCGGGATCCTATGGCTACACCTTC. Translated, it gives CASSSGSYGYTF.

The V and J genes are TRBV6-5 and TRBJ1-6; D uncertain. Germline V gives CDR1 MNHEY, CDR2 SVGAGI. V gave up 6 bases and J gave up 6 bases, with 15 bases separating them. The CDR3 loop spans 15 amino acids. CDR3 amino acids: CASSPHGNPNSPLHF. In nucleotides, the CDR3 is TGTGCCAGCAGCCCCCACGGGAATCCTAATTCACCCCTCCACTTT.

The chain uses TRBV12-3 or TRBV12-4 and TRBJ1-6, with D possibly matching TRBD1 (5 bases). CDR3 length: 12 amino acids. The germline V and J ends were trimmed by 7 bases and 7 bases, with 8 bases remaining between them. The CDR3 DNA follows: TGTGCCAGCACCCGACAGAATTCACCCCTCCACTTT. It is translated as CASTRQNSPLHF.

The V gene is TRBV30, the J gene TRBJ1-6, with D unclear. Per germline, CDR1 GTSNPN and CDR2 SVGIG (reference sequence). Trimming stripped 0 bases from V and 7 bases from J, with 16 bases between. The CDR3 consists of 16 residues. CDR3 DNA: TGTGCCTGGAGTGTTAATGTGGGCAGCTCGAATTCACCCCTCCACTTT. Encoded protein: CAWSVNVGSSNSPLHF.

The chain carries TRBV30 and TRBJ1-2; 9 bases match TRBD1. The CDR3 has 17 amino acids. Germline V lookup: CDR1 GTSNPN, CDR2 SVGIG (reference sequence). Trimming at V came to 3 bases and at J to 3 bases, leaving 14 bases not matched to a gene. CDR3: CAWSRPGQGEGDYGYTF. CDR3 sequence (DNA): TGTGCCTGGAGCCGACCGGGACAGGGAGAGGGAGACTATGGCTACACCTTC.

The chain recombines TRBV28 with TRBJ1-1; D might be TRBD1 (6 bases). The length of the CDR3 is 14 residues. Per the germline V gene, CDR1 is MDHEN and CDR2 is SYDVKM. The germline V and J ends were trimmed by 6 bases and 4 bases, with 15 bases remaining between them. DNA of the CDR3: TGTGCCAGCAGGGACCACAGGGATATCACTGAAGCTTTCTTT. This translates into CASRDHRDITEAFF.

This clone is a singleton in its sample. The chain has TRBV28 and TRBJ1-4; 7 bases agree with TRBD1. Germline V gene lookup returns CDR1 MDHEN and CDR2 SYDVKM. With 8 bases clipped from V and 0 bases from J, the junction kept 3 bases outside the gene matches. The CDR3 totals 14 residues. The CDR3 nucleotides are TGTGCCAGCGCAACAGGGGCAACTAATGAAAAACTGTTTTTT. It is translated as CASATGATNEKLFF.

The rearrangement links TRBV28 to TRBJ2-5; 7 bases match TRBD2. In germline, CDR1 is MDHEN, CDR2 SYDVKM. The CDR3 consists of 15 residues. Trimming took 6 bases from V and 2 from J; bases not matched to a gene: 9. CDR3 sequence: CASSQAGTGQETQYF. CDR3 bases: TGTGCCAGCAGCCAAGCGGGGACCGGTCAAGAGACCCAGTACTTC.

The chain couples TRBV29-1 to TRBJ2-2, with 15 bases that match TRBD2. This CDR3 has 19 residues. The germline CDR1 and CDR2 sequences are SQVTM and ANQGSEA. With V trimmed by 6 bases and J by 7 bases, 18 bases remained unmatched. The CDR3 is CSVGGLAGGRVTEIGELFF. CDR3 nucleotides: TGCAGCGTGGGGGGACTAGCGGGAGGCCGAGTTACCGAAATCGGGGAGCTGTTTTTT.

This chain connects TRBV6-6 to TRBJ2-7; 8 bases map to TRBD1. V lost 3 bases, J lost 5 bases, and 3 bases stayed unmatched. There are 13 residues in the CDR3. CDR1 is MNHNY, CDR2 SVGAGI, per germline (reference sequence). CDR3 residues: CASSYTTGDEQYF. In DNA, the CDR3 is TGTGCCAGCAGTTATACGACAGGGGACGAGCAGTACTTC.

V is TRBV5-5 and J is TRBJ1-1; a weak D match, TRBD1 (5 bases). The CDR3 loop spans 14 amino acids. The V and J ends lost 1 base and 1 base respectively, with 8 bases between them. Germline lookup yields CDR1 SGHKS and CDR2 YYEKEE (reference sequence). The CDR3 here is CASSLSRANTEAFF. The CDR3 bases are TGTGCCAGCAGCTTGAGCAGGGCGAACACTGAAGCTTTCTTT.

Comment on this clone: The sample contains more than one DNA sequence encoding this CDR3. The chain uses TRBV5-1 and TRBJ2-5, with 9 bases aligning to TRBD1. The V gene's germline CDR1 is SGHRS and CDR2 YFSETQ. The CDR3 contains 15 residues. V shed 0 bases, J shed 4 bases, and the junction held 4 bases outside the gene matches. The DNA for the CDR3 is TGCGCCAGCAGCTTGGGACAGGGGGGACGAGAGACCCAGTACTTC. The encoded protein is CASSLGQGGRETQYF.

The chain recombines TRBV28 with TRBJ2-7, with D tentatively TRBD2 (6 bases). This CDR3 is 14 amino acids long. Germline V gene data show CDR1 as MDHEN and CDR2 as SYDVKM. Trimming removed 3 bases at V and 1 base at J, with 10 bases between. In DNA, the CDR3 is TGTGCCAGCAGTTTCTTGACTAGGTCCTACGAGCAGTACTTC. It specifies CASSFLTRSYEQYF.

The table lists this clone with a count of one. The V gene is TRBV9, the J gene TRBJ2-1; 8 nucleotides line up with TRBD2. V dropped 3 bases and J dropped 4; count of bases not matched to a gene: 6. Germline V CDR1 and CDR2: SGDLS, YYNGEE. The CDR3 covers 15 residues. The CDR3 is CASSAPSSGYNEQFF. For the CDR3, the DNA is TGTGCCAGCAGCGCCCCCTCTAGCGGGTACAATGAGCAGTTCTTC.

CDR3 sequence: CASSHVASYNEQFF. The DNA of the CDR3 is TGTGCCAGCAGCCATGTAGCCTCCTACAATGAGCAGTTCTTC. This chain connects TRBV14 to TRBJ2-1, with D hard to call. Germline-derived CDR1 and CDR2 are SGHDN and FVKESK. The CDR3 length is 14 residues. V lost 3 bases to trimming and J lost 0 bases, with 6 bases between them.

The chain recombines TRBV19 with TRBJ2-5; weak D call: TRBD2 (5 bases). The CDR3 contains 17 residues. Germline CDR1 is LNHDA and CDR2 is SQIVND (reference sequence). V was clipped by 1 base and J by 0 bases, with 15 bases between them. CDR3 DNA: TGTGCCAGTAGTATAGGTCCCCCTAGGAGGAACCAAGAGACCCAGTACTTC. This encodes CASSIGPPRRNQETQYF.

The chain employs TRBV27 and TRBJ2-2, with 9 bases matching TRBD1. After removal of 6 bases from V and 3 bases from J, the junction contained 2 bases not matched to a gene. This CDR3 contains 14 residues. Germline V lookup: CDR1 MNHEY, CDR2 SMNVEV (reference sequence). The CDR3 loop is CASRRTGDTGELFF. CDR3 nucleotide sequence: TGTGCCAGCAGACGGACAGGGGACACCGGGGAGCTGTTTTTT.